What follows are 19 T cell receptor beta chains derived from one specimen sequenced in a study of T cell clonality in common variable immunodeficiency. The table came from immunoSEQ multiplex PCR; TCRdb's copy has only in-frame clones and leaves some out. The sample offers tens of thousands of clones and no singletons, the top ten holding roughly a tenth. The sample taken for sequencing was peripheral blood mononuclear cells. These receptors were obtained from a person between 18 and 75 years old in good health.

This clone was found many times. The read ends 3 residues early relative to the CDR3; the germline J gene fills the gap. The chain carries TRBV20-1 and TRBJ2-3, with unresolved D. CDR1 and CDR2 from the germline V gene are DFQATT and SNEGSKA (reference sequence). The CDR3 totals 15 residues. Trimming cost V 0 bases and J 0 bases, with 10 bases left between them. CDR3 DNA, as far as it was read: TGCAGTGCTAGAGATCTCGCGCTCAGCACAGATACG. Protein product: CSARDLALSTDT. The full-length CDR3 reads as CSARDLALSTDTQYF.

There are many counts of this clone. The read finishes 3 residues shy of the CDR3 end, and the germline J gene is used to complete it. The J gene is TRBJ2-1, the V gene TRBV6-1, with 13 bases lining up with TRBD2. Germline lookup yields CDR1 MNHNS and CDR2 SASEGT. The V segment lost 2 bases and the J segment 7 bases; nucleotides outside the gene matches: 5. The CDR3 totals 16 residues. The sequenced part of the CDR3 DNA is TGTGCCAGCAGTGAAAGTGGGGGACTAGCGGGGAATGAG. Amino acids: CASSESGGLAGNE. The CDR3 in full is CASSESGGLAGNEQFF.

This clone was counted many times. The observed sequence ends 3 residues before the CDR3 terminus, with the missing tail filled in from the germline J gene. The V and J genes are TRBV7-2 and TRBJ2-7; unclear D gene. This CDR3 comprises 12 residues. Germline V gene lookup returns CDR1 SGHTA and CDR2 FQGNSA. Trimming took 5 bases from V and 4 from J, leaving 9 bases between them. Incomplete CDR3 DNA: TGTGCCAGCAGCCTCCTCCCTTACGAG. Its protein product is CASSLLPYE. The complete CDR3 protein is CASSLLPYEQYF.

This clone was counted at least ten times. The read is 3 residues too short to cover the CDR3 end, so that end is filled in from the germline J gene. The chain uses TRBV13 and TRBJ2-1; TRBD2 matches 10 bases. The germline V gene has CDR1 PRHDT and CDR2 FYEKMQ (reference sequence). Trimming cost V 5 bases and J 6 bases; bases outside gene matches: 7. This CDR3 contains 15 residues. CDR3 sequence reads: CASSGKREGSNEQFF. Partial CDR3 DNA: TGTGCCAGCAGCGGCAAGCGGGAGGGCTCCAATGAG.

This clone was counted at least ten times. From the germline J gene comes the end of the CDR3, since the read stops 3 residues before it. The chain has TRBV3-1 (or the pseudogene TRBV3-2) and TRBJ2-7, with 7 bases that match TRBD2. The CDR3 sequence is 14 residues long. Trimming took 4 bases from V and 0 from J; bases not matched to a gene: 3. Per germline, CDR1 LGHDT and CDR2 YNNKEL (reference sequence). The DNA read from the CDR3 is TGTGCCAGCAGCCTTAGCGGGCGCTCCTACGAG. It yields the protein CASSLSGRSYE. The full CDR3 reads CASSLSGRSYEQYF.

In this sample, this clone turned up many times. Partial CDR3 DNA: TGCAGTGCTATCTCGCGCTACCAAGAGACG. Translating gives CSAISRYQET. The complete CDR3 sequence is CSAISRYQETQYF. This chain connects TRBV20-1 to TRBJ2-3; D is unresolved. Read data end 3 residues before the CDR3 end; the end is taken from the germline J gene. This CDR3 is built from 13 residues. Germline assignment: CDR1 DFQATT and CDR2 SNEGSKA (reference sequence).

In this sample, this clone turned up many times. Read data end 3 residues before the CDR3 end; the end is taken from the germline J gene. This rearrangement joins TRBV5-1 to TRBJ2-7, with TRBD1 matching over 7 bases. Per germline, CDR1 SGHRS and CDR2 YFSETQ. Trimming took 0 bases from V and 5 from J; bases not matched to a gene: 5. The CDR3 is 14 amino acids. CDR3 protein: CASSLGQGFDEQYF. CDR3 DNA, as far as it was read: TGCGCCAGCAGCTTGGGACAGGGATTCGACGAG.

This clone was seen ten or more times. The CDR3 end falls 3 residues outside the read, so it is completed with the germline J gene. The chain joins TRBV29-1 to TRBJ2-7; 9 nucleotides line up with TRBD1. The CDR3 covers 13 residues. CDR1 SQVTM and CDR2 ANQGSEA come from the germline V gene. V dropped 7 bases and J dropped 0; count of bases not matched to a gene: 4. The covered CDR3 bases are TGCAGCGCGACAGGGGGTAGCTCCTACGAG. It encodes CSATGGSSYE. The whole CDR3 protein is CSATGGSSYEQYF.

Details on this clone: The read ends 3 residues early relative to the CDR3; the germline J gene fills the gap. The chain recombines TRBV7-2 with TRBJ2-3; 7 bases match TRBD2. This CDR3 spans 15 amino acids. Germline V gives CDR1 SGHTA, CDR2 FQGNSA. The covered CDR3 bases are TGTGCCAGCAGCCCGCGGTCCCTAGCGGAAGAGACG. This codes for CASSPRSLAEET. The CDR3 in its entirety is CASSPRSLAEETQYF.

The table lists this clone with many counts. The sequence runs out 3 residues before the end of the CDR3; the remainder is reconstructed from the germline J gene. The J gene is TRBJ1-5, the V gene TRBV19; the D gene is possibly TRBD1 (6 bases). Germline CDR1 and CDR2: LNHDA and SQIVND (reference sequence). The CDR3 spans 16 residues. The V and J ends lost 7 bases and 3 bases respectively, with 19 bases between them. The CDR3 DNA, read in part, is TGTGCCAGTACCCCCAAGGGGAGGGGGAACAATCAGCCC. This translates into CASTPKGRGNNQP. The full CDR3 sequence reads CASTPKGRGNNQPQHF. Full variable domain (outside the CDR3, taken from reference TRBV19 and TRBJ1-5): DGGITQSPKYLFRKEGQNVTLSCEQNLNHDAMYWYRQDPGQGLRLIYYSQIVNDFQKGDIAEGYSVSREKKESFPLTVTSAQKNPTAFYLCASTPKGRGNNQPQHFGDGTRLSIL.

This clone was seen at least ten times. The read comes to an end 3 residues before the CDR3 does, leaving the germline J gene to fill in the end. The chain couples TRBV10-3 to TRBJ2-6, with a tentative D call TRBD2 (5 bases). V shed 8 bases and J shed 0 bases, with 11 bases lying between them. The CDR3 has 15 amino acids. Germline CDR1 ENHRY, CDR2 SYGVKD. The CDR3 bases that were read are TGTGCCATCTCGGCAGGAGGCTCTGGGGCCAACGTC. It yields the protein CAISAGGSGANV. The CDR3, in full, reads CAISAGGSGANVLTF.

At least ten counts were recorded for this clone. The CDR3 extends 3 residues past the end of the read, so its final part is completed from the germline J gene. The chain recombines TRBV6-4 with TRBJ2-1; 7 positions agree with TRBD2. With V trimmed by 1 base and J by 9 bases, 12 bases remained unmatched. CDR1 is MRHNA, CDR2 SNTAGT, per germline. This CDR3 region has 16 residues. The covered CDR3 bases are TGTGCCAGCAGTGACTGGTCGGGATCGGGGAGGGCTGAG. It encodes CASSDWSGSGRAE. The entire CDR3 sequence reads CASSDWSGSGRAEQFF.

Many counts were recorded for this clone. The read falls 3 residues short of the CDR3 end, and the missing part is taken from the germline J gene. V and J are TRBV20-1 and TRBJ2-3; maybe TRBD2 (6 bases). Germline V gives CDR1 DFQATT, CDR2 SNEGSKA (reference sequence). Deletions cut 3 bases from V and 2 bases from J, with 15 bases between. This CDR3 spans 15 amino acids. The CDR3 loop is CSARDYGGATDTQYF. The covered CDR3 bases are TGCAGTGCTAGGGACTACGGAGGGGCCACAGATACG.

This clone was detected ten times or more. The read falls 3 residues short of the CDR3 end, and the missing part is taken from the germline J gene. The V gene is TRBV12-3 or TRBV12-4, the J gene TRBJ1-2; 7 nucleotides line up with TRBD1. The V segment lost 4 bases and the J segment 6 bases; nucleotides outside the gene matches: 11. The CDR3 sequence is 15 residues long. CDR3: CASSSTGWGADGYTF. The CDR3 DNA, read in part, is TGTGCCAGCAGTTCGACAGGGTGGGGGGCTGATGGC.

This clone was detected many times. The CDR3 bases that were read are TGCAGCGTTGGGACAGGGGACAGGAACACTGAA. Protein sequence: CSVGTGDRNTE. In full, the CDR3 reads CSVGTGDRNTEAFF. The chain couples TRBV29-1 to TRBJ1-1; 9 nucleotides align to TRBD1. With the read ending 3 residues before the CDR3 end, the germline J gene is used to fill in that end. J gave up 1 base and V 4 bases, and 4 bases lay outside the gene matches. This CDR3 has 14 residues. From germline, CDR1 is SQVTM and CDR2 ANQGSEA.

This clone appeared many times. The CDR3 goes on 3 residues after the read ends, and that part is filled in from the germline J gene. This chain links TRBV11-3 with TRBJ1-1; 7 bases are a match to TRBD1. This CDR3 comprises 15 residues. Looked up from germline, CDR1 is SGHNT and CDR2 is YENEEA. V trimming: 2 bases; J trimming: 2 bases; junction bases outside the gene matches: 5. CDR3 bases read: TGTGCCAGCAGCTTATCCCACAGGGGTAACACTGAA. Translation: CASSLSHRGNTE. The entire CDR3 sequence reads CASSLSHRGNTEAFF.

This clone was seen at least ten times. From the germline J gene comes the end of the CDR3, since the read stops 3 residues before it. The chain has TRBV23-1 and TRBJ1-1, with D possibly TRBD1 on 5 matching bases. TRBV23-1 is annotated as an ORF whose role is uncertain. Trimming removed 3 bases at V and 0 bases at J, with 11 bases between. The CDR3 totals 15 residues. The CDR3 bases that were read are TGCGCCAGCAGTCAGTCGGGGGGACTGAACACTGAA. Translating it yields CASSQSGGLNTE. The CDR3 reads in full as CASSQSGGLNTEAFF.

This clone was seen ten or more times. The DNA ends 3 residues before the CDR3 does, and the rest of the CDR3 is filled in from the germline J gene. The gene calls are TRBV29-1 and TRBJ2-3; TRBD2 matches 13 bases. Germline values: CDR1 SQVTM, CDR2 ANQGSEA. The CDR3 consists of 16 residues. V shed 4 bases and J 2 bases; nucleotides not matched to a gene: 6. The CDR3 sequence is CSVATSGRDLTDTQYF. Partial CDR3 DNA: TGCAGCGTTGCTACTAGCGGGAGGGACCTCACAGATACG.

Ten or more counts support this clone. The read stops 3 residues short of the end of the CDR3; the missing end is completed from the germline J gene. Different DNA sequences within this sample yield the same CDR3. The rearrangement uses TRBV20-1 and TRBJ1-2, with 7 bases identical to TRBD1. There are 13 residues in the CDR3. CDR1 and CDR2 from the germline V gene are DFQATT and SNEGSKA (reference sequence). V dropped 6 bases and J dropped 2; count of bases not matched to a gene: 6. CDR3 sequence reads: CSAYRGGNYGYTF. Partial CDR3 DNA: TGCAGTGCCTACAGGGGAGGAAACTATGGC.